The clone carrying this TCR beta chain was detected only a few times. Its antigen is unknown. With 60 Vbeta and 13 Jbeta primers, the PCR was carried out. The method was immunoSEQ multiplex PCR; TCRdb's version includes in-frame clones alone and lacks a portion of them. The sample records about 110,000 clones, 60% to 75% being singletons. The V gene end was trimmed by 6 bases and the J gene end by 4 bases; junction bases not matched to a gene: 9. The CDR3 loop spans 15 amino acids. The germline V gene encodes CDR1 MNHNY and CDR2 SVGAGI (reference sequence). The data are from a study of cytomegalovirus exposure and HLA in healthy donors. Notes on the study in general: Despite most TCR sequences being rare, some public TCRs occurred in many donors. In all likelihood, a cluster of highly shared sequence variants was a sequencing artifact. Cytomegalovirus-associated status was assigned to around 160 TCR beta chains.

The specimen was PBMCs. The origin of this receptor is a man under 40 in good health and CMV-seronegative. The chain has TRBV6-6 and TRBJ1-2, with 9 bases lining up with TRBD1. CDR3 protein: CASRAAGQGAYGYTF. The CDR3 coding sequence is TGTGCCAGCAGGGCGGCGGGACAGGGCGCCTATGGCTACACCTTC.